Below, 9 T cell receptor beta chains from the same sample are listed, as sequenced in a study of beta chain features in type 1 diabetes (dated by TCRdb to between 2017 and 2018). The library came from the immunoSEQ multiplex PCR assay. All of the isolated RNA was reverse transcribed with the High Capacity cDNA Reverse Transcription Kit, so expressed TCRB transcripts were sequenced. TCRdb re-hosts the immuneACCESS table, in-frame sequences only. Its copies lack some clones; in the studies checked, an unresolved V gene accounts for under half of them, and the cause for the rest is not known. In this sample the table shows approximately 330,000 clones, roughly 11% of which occur a single time. The ten top clones hold around 0.015% of the sample. The material sequenced was naive CD4+ T cells from blood. The sample's cell subset or site label is to be understood as: true naive CD4+ T cells. These receptors were taken from a woman aged 25 to 39 in good health.

The V and J genes are TRBV29-1 and TRBJ2-7; 7 nucleotides align to TRBD1. The V gene's germline CDR1 is SQVTM and CDR2 ANQGSEA. V lost 7 bases and J lost 5; bases outside the gene matches: 8. The CDR3 extends over 12 amino acids. Here the CDR3 reads CSAGDSPNEQYF. The CDR3 DNA is TGCAGCGCCGGGGACAGCCCCAACGAGCAGTACTTC.

This clone was detected a few times. This chain connects TRBV29-1 to TRBJ1-3; no firm D call. The CDR3 extends over 15 amino acids. Trimming left V 6 bases short and J 4 bases short, with 19 bases between. The germline CDR1 and CDR2 sequences are SQVTM and ANQGSEA. CDR3 DNA: TGCAGCGTCACTAATACCGGGAGCGGCGGAAACACCATATATTTT. Translation gives CSVTNTGSGGNTIYF.

The gene calls are TRBV28 and TRBJ2-5, with TRBD1 matching 8 bases. The V segment lost 4 bases and the J segment 5 bases; nucleotides outside the gene matches: 6. This CDR3 has 14 amino acids. Germline CDR1 MDHEN, CDR2 SYDVKM. DNA of the CDR3: TGTGCCAGCAGTTCCGGACAGGGTTGGGAGACCCAGTACTTC. Encoded protein: CASSSGQGWETQYF.

This clone occurred a few times. The V call is TRBV6-4, the J call TRBJ1-2; 9 bases are a match to TRBD1. V shed 2 bases and J 7 bases; nucleotides not matched to a gene: 8. The CDR3 consists of 15 residues. Germline assignment: CDR1 MRHNA and CDR2 SNTAGT. This CDR3 is CASSDPGTGKRGYTF. Written as DNA, the CDR3 is TGTGCCAGCAGTGACCCTGGGACAGGGAAGCGTGGCTACACCTTC.

The rearrangement uses TRBV14 and TRBJ2-1; possibly TRBD1 for D (6 bases). The CDR3 is made up of 14 amino acids. Germline-derived CDR1 and CDR2 are SGHDN and FVKESK. V was pared by 6 bases and J by 1 base, with 10 bases between. The CDR3 here is CASRRGGSYNEQFF. Here the CDR3 DNA reads TGTGCCAGCAGAAGAGGGGGATCCTACAATGAGCAGTTCTTC.

This rearrangement joins TRBV30 to TRBJ2-7, with D possibly matching TRBD2 (5 bases). The CDR3 is 12 residues long. In germline, CDR1 is GTSNPN, CDR2 SVGIG (reference sequence). Trimming took 1 base from V and 4 from J, leaving 8 bases between them. CDR3 region: CAWSAGYYEQYF. CDR3 sequence (DNA): TGTGCCTGGAGTGCGGGGTATTACGAGCAGTACTTC.

The rearrangement uses TRBV29-1 and TRBJ2-7, with 7 nucleotides matching TRBD2. This CDR3 contains 16 residues. CDR1 is SQVTM and CDR2 is ANQGSEA in the germline V gene. J lost 2 bases, V lost 1 base, and 11 bases had no gene match. The CDR3 nucleotides are TGCAGCGTTGAAGGGGGGAGGGAGGGAAGGGCCTACGAGCAGTACTTC. Its protein product is CSVEGGREGRAYEQYF.

This clone has more than one count but fewer than ten. The chain carries TRBV27 and TRBJ2-7; D is perhaps TRBD1 (8 bases). Trimming left V 4 bases short and J 6 bases short, with 22 bases between. Germline CDR1 and CDR2: MNHEY and SMNVEV (reference sequence). The CDR3 is 16 amino acids. CDR3 DNA sequence: TGTGCCAGCAGTTCCGACGGGGGGACAGGCCTTGTCGAGCAGTACTTC. This gives the protein CASSSDGGTGLVEQYF.

The V gene is TRBV2, the J gene TRBJ2-7, with D maybe TRBD1 (8 bases). V dropped 2 bases and J dropped 6 bases, with 14 bases sitting between them. Germline lookup yields CDR1 SNHLY and CDR2 FYNNEI. The CDR3 spans 14 residues. This chain's CDR3 is CASSENRGGGEQYF. Written as DNA, the CDR3 is TGTGCCAGCAGTGAAAACAGGGGGGGCGGCGAGCAGTACTTC.